Each of the 3 T cell receptor beta chains below was sequenced from the same sample in a study of glioma-infiltrating T cells after dendritic cell vaccination. TCRdb keeps only in-frame clones here, not all; method: immunoSEQ multiplex PCR. The data contain 98,000 or so clones, more than 70% of them singletons. Time point specified: after dendritic cell vaccination, including at tumor progression/relapse. The material sequenced was blood, taken after dendritic cell vaccination. These receptors all stem from a human donor with glioblastoma.

This clone has just a few counts. The V call is TRBV2, the J call TRBJ1-1; no definite D call. Between the trimmed V and J ends, which lost 0 bases and 11 bases, there was a span of 16 bases. CDR1 is SNHLY, CDR2 FYNNEI, per germline. CDR3 length: 14 residues. CDR3 nucleotides: TGTGCCAGCAGTGAAGCTATTTGGCAGATATCGGCTTTCTTT. The encoded protein is CASSEAIWQISAFF.

The chain joins TRBV6-6 to TRBJ1-1, with 8 bases identical to TRBD1. V was pared by 10 bases and J by 5 bases, with 6 bases of the junction left unmatched. The length of the CDR3 is 12 residues. Per germline, CDR1 MNHNY and CDR2 SVGAGI (reference sequence). The CDR3 DNA reads as TGTGCCACTCAGACAGGGGAAACTGAAGCTTTCTTT. This encodes CATQTGETEAFF.

This chain links TRBV7-8 with TRBJ2-7; 7 nucleotides match TRBD2. Germline-derived CDR1 and CDR2 are SGHVS and FQNEAQ. The CDR3 covers 15 residues. V dropped 1 base and J dropped 5; count of bases not matched to a gene: 8. In DNA, the CDR3 is TGTGCCAGCAGCTTAGTAAGACTAGCCTTGGACGAGCAGTACTTC. Amino acid sequence: CASSLVRLALDEQYF.